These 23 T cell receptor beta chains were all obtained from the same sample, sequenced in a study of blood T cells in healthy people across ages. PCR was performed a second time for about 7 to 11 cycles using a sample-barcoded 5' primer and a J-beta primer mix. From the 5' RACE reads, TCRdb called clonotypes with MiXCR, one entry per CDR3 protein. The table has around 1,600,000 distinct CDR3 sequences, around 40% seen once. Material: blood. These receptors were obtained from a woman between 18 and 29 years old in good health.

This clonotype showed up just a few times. Here the CDR3 reads CASAAGSKQYF. As DNA, the CDR3 is TGTGCCAGCGCGGCGGGGTCTAAACAGTACTTC. The V call is TRBV2, the J call TRBJ2-5; a weak D match, TRBD2 (6 bases). The germline gives CDR1 SNHLY, CDR2 FYNNEI. V was shortened by 8 bases and J by 11 bases, with 15 bases between the two germline ends. There are 11 residues in the CDR3.

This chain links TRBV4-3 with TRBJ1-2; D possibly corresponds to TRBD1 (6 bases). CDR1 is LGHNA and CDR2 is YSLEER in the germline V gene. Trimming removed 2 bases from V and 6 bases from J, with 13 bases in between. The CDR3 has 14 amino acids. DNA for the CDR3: TGCGCCAGCAGCCAACTAGACAGGAGGAATGGCTACACCTTC. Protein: CASSQLDRRNGYTF.

The CDR3: CASSSRYQPAAFF. In DNA form, the CDR3 reads TGTGCCAGCAGCTCAAGGTACCAGCCTGCAGCTTTCTTT. V is TRBV25-1 and J is TRBJ1-1; D uncertain. Germline V gives CDR1 MGHDK, CDR2 SYGVNS. The length of the CDR3 is 13 residues. Between the trimmed V and J ends, which lost 6 bases and 10 bases, there was a span of 18 bases.

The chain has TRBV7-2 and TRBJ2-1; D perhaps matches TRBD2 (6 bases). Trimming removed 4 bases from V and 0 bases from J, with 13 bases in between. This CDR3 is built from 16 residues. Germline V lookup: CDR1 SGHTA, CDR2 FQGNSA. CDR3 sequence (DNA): TGTGCCAGCAGCTACCTAGCGTCCCGCTCCTACAATGAGCAGTTCTTC. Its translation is CASSYLASRSYNEQFF.

The CDR3 loop is CAISVGRQGTDTQYF. Here the CDR3 DNA reads TGTGCCATCAGTGTCGGCCGGCAGGGCACAGATACGCAGTATTTT. The V call is TRBV10-3, the J call TRBJ2-3, with D unresolved. Germline V CDR1 and CDR2: ENHRY, SYGVKD. The CDR3 spans 15 residues. Trimming cost V 4 bases and J 1 base, with 12 bases left between them.

CDR3 nucleotides: TGCAGCGTTGACCAGTGGGACCCTCCTCCCCATGGCTACACCTTC. Residues: CSVDQWDPPPHGYTF. This chain connects TRBV29-1 to TRBJ1-2, with D possibly being TRBD1 (5 bases). This CDR3 has 15 residues. Per germline, CDR1 SQVTM and CDR2 ANQGSEA. V lost 3 bases, J lost 6 bases, and 20 bases lay in between.

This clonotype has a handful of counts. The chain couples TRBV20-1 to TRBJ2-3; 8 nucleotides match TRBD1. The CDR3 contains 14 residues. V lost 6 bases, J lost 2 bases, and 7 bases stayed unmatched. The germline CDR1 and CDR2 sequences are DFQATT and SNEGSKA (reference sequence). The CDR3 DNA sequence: TGCAGTGCCAGCAGACAGGGGTTCACAGATACGCAGTATTTT. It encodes CSASRQGFTDTQYF.

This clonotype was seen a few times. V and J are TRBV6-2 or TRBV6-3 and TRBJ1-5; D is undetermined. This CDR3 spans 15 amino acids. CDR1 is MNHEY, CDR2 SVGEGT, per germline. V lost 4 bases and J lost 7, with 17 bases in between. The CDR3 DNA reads TGTGCCAGCAGTTTCGGCGCAGGCTCTAGGCAGCCCCAGCATTTT. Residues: CASSFGAGSRQPQHF.

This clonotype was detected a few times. CDR3 DNA sequence: TGCAGTGCTAGAGGGTTAACAAGACACCAAGAGACCCAGTACTTC. This encodes CSARGLTRHQETQYF. The chain employs TRBV20-1 and TRBJ2-5, with D unclear. V was clipped by 1 base and J by 0 bases, with 12 bases between them. Per the germline V gene, CDR1 is DFQATT and CDR2 is SNEGSKA (reference sequence). The CDR3 extends over 15 amino acids.

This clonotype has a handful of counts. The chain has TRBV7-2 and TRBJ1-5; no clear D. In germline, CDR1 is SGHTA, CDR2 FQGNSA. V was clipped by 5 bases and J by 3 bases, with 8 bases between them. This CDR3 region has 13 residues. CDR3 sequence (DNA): TGTGCCAGCAGCGCCGAACACAATCAGCCCCAGCATTTT. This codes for CASSAEHNQPQHF.

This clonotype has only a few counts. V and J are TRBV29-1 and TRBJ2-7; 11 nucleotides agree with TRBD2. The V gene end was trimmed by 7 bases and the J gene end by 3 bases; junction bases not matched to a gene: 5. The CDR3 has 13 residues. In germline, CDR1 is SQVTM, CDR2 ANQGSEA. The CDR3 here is CSARLAGNYEQYF. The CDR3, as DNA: TGCAGCGCCCGACTAGCGGGGAACTACGAGCAGTACTTC.

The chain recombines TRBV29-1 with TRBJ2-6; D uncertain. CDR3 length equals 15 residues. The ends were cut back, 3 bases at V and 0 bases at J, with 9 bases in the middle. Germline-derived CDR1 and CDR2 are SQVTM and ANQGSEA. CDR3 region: CSVELVDSGANVLTF. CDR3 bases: TGCAGCGTTGAGTTAGTGGACTCTGGGGCCAACGTCCTGACTTTC.

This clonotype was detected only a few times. The CDR3 loop is CASSLGLAGVAYNEQFF. The DNA of the CDR3 is TGCGCCAGCAGCTTGGGACTAGCGGGGGTGGCCTACAATGAGCAGTTCTTC. The gene calls are TRBV5-1 and TRBJ2-1; 12 bases agree with TRBD2. With V trimmed by 0 bases and J by 2 bases, 3 bases remained unmatched. This CDR3 is built from 17 residues. Per germline, CDR1 SGHRS and CDR2 YFSETQ.

CDR3 sequence reads: CASSENRVSSYEQYF. As DNA, the CDR3 is TGTGCCAGCAGTGAAAATAGGGTTAGCTCCTACGAGCAGTACTTC. The V gene is TRBV2, the J gene TRBJ2-7; D unclear. The CDR3 runs 15 residues. Per the germline V gene, CDR1 is SNHLY and CDR2 is FYNNEI. V lost 2 bases and J lost 0, with 11 bases in between.

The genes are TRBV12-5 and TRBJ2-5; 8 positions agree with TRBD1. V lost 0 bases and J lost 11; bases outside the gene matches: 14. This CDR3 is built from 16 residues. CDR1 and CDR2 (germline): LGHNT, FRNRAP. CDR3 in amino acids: CASGLVLQGGHNEQYF. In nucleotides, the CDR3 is TGTGCTAGTGGTTTGGTACTACAGGGGGGTCACAATGAGCAGTACTTC.

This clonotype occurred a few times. The CDR3 protein is CASSQPNPLAGGLREQYF. The CDR3 region has the DNA TGTGCCAGCAGCCAGCCGAACCCCTTAGCGGGAGGTCTTCGTGAGCAGTACTTC. The rearrangement uses TRBV3-1 and TRBJ2-5, with 10 positions matching TRBD2. This CDR3 has 18 residues. Per germline, CDR1 LGHDT and CDR2 YNNKEL (reference sequence). Trimming took 3 bases from V and 11 from J; bases not matched to a gene: 21.

As DNA, the CDR3 is TGTGCCAGCAGTACGACCGGGACAGCACTCGAGCAGTTCTTC. It codes for CASSTTGTALEQFF. The chain joins TRBV12-3 or TRBV12-4 to TRBJ2-1; the match to TRBD1 covers 7 bases. V shed 5 bases, J shed 10 bases, and the junction held 11 bases outside the gene matches. The CDR3 has 14 amino acids.

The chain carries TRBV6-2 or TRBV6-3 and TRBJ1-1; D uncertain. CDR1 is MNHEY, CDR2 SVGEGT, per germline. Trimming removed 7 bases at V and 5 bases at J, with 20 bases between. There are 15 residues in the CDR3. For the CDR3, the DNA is TGTGCCAGCACCAGCAGAGGCACCCGGGTAACTGAAGCTTTCTTT. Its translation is CASTSRGTRVTEAFF.

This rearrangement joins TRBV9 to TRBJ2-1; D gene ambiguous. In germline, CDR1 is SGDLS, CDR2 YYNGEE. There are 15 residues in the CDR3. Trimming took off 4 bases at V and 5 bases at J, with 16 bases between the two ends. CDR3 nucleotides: TGTGCCAGCAGCCCGTTGGTTCCTCGGGACAATGAGCAGTTCTTC. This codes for CASSPLVPRDNEQFF.

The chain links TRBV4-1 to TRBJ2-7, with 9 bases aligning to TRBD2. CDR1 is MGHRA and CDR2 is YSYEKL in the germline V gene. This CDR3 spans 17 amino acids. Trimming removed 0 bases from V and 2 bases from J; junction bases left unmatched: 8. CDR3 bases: TGCGCCAGCAGCCAAGATCATTTAGCGGGGGCCGCCTACGAGCAGTACTTC. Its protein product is CASSQDHLAGAAYEQYF.

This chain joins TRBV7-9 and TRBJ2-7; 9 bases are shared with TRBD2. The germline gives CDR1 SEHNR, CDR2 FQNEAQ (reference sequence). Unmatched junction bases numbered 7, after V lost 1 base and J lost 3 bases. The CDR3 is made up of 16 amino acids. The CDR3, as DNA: TGTGCCAGCAGCTTAGGCTGGGCTAGCGGGAACTACGAGCAGTACTTC. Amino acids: CASSLGWASGNYEQYF.

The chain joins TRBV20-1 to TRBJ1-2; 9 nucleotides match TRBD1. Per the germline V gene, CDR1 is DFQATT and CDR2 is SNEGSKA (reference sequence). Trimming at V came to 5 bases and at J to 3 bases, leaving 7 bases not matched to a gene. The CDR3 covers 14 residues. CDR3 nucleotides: TGCAGTGCTCCGGGACAGGGCGAGTACTATGGCTACACCTTC. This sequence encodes CSAPGQGEYYGYTF.

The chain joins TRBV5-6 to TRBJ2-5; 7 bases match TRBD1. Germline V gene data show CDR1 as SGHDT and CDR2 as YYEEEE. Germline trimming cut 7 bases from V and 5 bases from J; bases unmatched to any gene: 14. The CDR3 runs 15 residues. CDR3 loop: CASGFRQGLRETQYF. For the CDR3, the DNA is TGTGCCAGCGGGTTTCGACAGGGTTTAAGGGAGACCCAGTACTTC.